This TCR beta chain emerged from a study of blood T cell repertoires in COVID-19. About the research overall: The United States, Italy and Spain were the sources of the acute and convalescent COVID-19 samples.

CDR3 length: 15 amino acids. Germline loops: CDR1 LGHDT, CDR2 YNNKEL (reference sequence). V was cut by 1 base and J by 2 bases, with 10 bases left in between. In this sample, this clone turned up a few times. Authors' analysis steps: Scientists estimated how many nucleated cells there were by amplifying reference gene primers. Using immunoSEQ multiplex PCR, the repertoire was profiled, and TCRdb retains in-frame clones only, with some absent. V and J calls and clone size are as listed in that table; D and trimming were resolved from the DNA. In the table there are approximately 80,000 clones, roughly four fifths of which are singletons.

The sequence derives from a man aged 60 to 69 with acute or convalescent COVID-19. The sequenced material came from peripheral blood. The J gene is TRBJ2-3, the V gene TRBV3-1 (or the pseudogene TRBV3-2); D remains unclear. This CDR3 reads CASSQGPLSTDTQYF. The CDR3 region has the DNA TGTGCCAGCAGCCAAGGTCCACTATCCACAGATACGCAGTATTTT.